This passage covers 27 T cell receptor beta chains from one sample sequenced in a study of radiotherapy plus CTLA-4 blockade in lung cancer. Using immunoSEQ multiplex PCR, the repertoire was profiled, and TCRdb retains in-frame clones only, with some absent. This sample carries under 50,000 clones, 70% to 90% of them seen once, and the ten largest clones take 20% to 25%. Here the sequenced sample was peripheral blood, taken from a patient treated with radiotherapy plus ipilimumab. The source of these receptors is a human donor with non-small cell lung cancer whose response to radiotherapy plus ipilimumab could not be evaluated.

The chain employs TRBV4-1 and TRBJ2-2; D uncertain. Trimming left V 0 bases short and J 6 bases short, with 14 bases between. CDR1 MGHRA and CDR2 YSYEKL come from the germline V gene. This CDR3 has 16 amino acids. The CDR3 sequence: CASSQDAPLVPGELFF. The CDR3 DNA reads as TGCGCCAGCAGCCAAGATGCACCCCTAGTACCCGGGGAGCTGTTTTTT.

The CDR3 spells CASSTRGAYEQYF. Here the CDR3 DNA reads TGTGCCAGCAGCACCCGGGGGGCCTACGAGCAGTACTTC. V and J are TRBV7-9 and TRBJ2-7; 7 nucleotides agree with TRBD2. This CDR3 has 13 amino acids. The junction had 3 bases not matched to a gene; V was cut back by 5 bases and J by 2 bases. CDR1 SEHNR and CDR2 FQNEAQ come from the germline V gene (reference sequence).

V and J are TRBV4-1 and TRBJ1-4; no clear D gene. In germline, CDR1 is MGHRA, CDR2 YSYEKL. Trimming cost V 4 bases and J 8 bases, with 11 bases left between them. This CDR3 region has 13 residues. This CDR3 is CASSRNAREKLFF. The CDR3 DNA follows: TGCGCCAGCAGCCGAAACGCGAGGGAAAAACTGTTTTTT.

This clone has just one count. This chain uses TRBV7-9 with TRBJ2-7; 9 nucleotides match TRBD2. The better agreement between TRBJ2-1 and the DNA end casts doubt on the J call. This CDR3 spans 13 amino acids. Germline-derived CDR1 and CDR2 are SEHNR and FQNEAQ (reference sequence). The DNA of the CDR3 is TGTGCCAGCAGCTTAAGCGGGGGGAATGAGCAGTTCTTC. This translates into CASSLSGGNEQFF.

The gene calls are TRBV19 and TRBJ1-1, with D perhaps matching TRBD1 (6 bases). Germline V gene lookup returns CDR1 LNHDA and CDR2 SQIVND (reference sequence). Trimming left V 6 bases short and J 3 bases short, with 11 bases between. This CDR3 has 13 amino acids. CDR3 region: CASSVPGDTEAFF. In DNA, the CDR3 is TGTGCCAGTAGCGTTCCAGGGGACACTGAAGCTTTCTTT.

This clone was seen just once. The chain uses TRBV28 and TRBJ2-5; tentative D call: TRBD1 (6 bases). CDR1 MDHEN and CDR2 SYDVKM come from the germline V gene. The V and J ends lost 5 bases and 0 bases respectively, with 13 bases between them. This CDR3 contains 15 residues. CDR3 loop: CASSPGTKYQETQYF. The CDR3 DNA reads TGTGCCAGCAGTCCAGGGACAAAGTACCAAGAGACCCAGTACTTC.

The chain has TRBV6-5 and TRBJ2-5, with TRBD2 matching over 10 bases. The CDR3 is 14 residues long. With V trimmed by 5 bases and J by 2 bases, 2 bases remained unmatched. The germline CDR1 and CDR2 sequences are MNHEY and SVGAGI. The CDR3, as DNA: TGTGCCAGCAGTGTGGGACTAGCGCAAGAGACCCAGTACTTC. This gives the protein CASSVGLAQETQYF.

V and J are TRBV28 and TRBJ1-3; maybe TRBD1 (5 bases). The V gene lost 6 bases and the J gene lost 2 bases, with 17 bases spanning the gap. CDR1 is MDHEN and CDR2 is SYDVKM in the germline V gene. This CDR3 region has 16 residues. The CDR3 is CASSLSRGRTGNTIYF. The CDR3 nucleotides are TGTGCCAGCAGCCTTAGTAGGGGCCGAACTGGAAACACCATATATTTT. The full variable domain, its missing parts supplied by reference TRBV28 and TRBJ1-3, is DVKVTQSSRYLVKRTGEKVFLECVQDMDHENMFWYRQDPGLGLRLIYFSYDVKMKEKGDIPEGYSVSREKKERFSLILESASTNQTSMYLCASSLSRGRTGNTIYFGEGSWLTVV.

The chain uses TRBV2 and TRBJ2-7, with no clear D. CDR1 is SNHLY and CDR2 is FYNNEI in the germline V gene. The CDR3 is 15 residues long. The V end was cut by 6 bases, the J end by 5 bases, with 20 bases between. CDR3 bases: TGTGCCAGCAGCGACCCAATGGGCAGGTCCGACGAGCAGTACTTC. The encoded protein is CASSDPMGRSDEQYF.

J is TRBJ2-6 and V is TRBV10-2; D perhaps matches TRBD1 (5 bases). Trimming pared 2 bases from V and 0 bases from J, leaving 5 bases between. The CDR3 is 15 residues long. The germline gives CDR1 WSHSY, CDR2 SAAADI. CDR3 DNA sequence: TGCGCCAGCAGTGAGCAGGGCTCTGGGGCCAACGTCCTGACTTTC. Residues: CASSEQGSGANVLTF.

There are a few counts of this clone. V and J are TRBV4-1 and TRBJ2-2, with 8 bases that match TRBD1. The CDR3 runs to 17 residues. The germline V gene has CDR1 MGHRA and CDR2 YSYEKL. The V segment lost 0 bases and the J segment 7 bases; nucleotides outside the gene matches: 10. The CDR3 nucleotides are TGCGCCAGCAGCCAAGACCCCCGGACAGGGTCTGACGGGGAGCTGTTTTTT. Its protein is CASSQDPRTGSDGELFF.

The V gene is TRBV7-9, the J gene TRBJ2-3; D ambiguous. The germline gives CDR1 SEHNR, CDR2 FQNEAQ (reference sequence). The CDR3 totals 15 residues. The germline V and J ends were trimmed by 2 bases and 3 bases, with 12 bases remaining between them. The CDR3 DNA is TGTGCCAGCAGCTTACGGGTGGGTGGTACAGATACGCAGTATTTT. Translation: CASSLRVGGTDTQYF.

The chain has TRBV11-2 and TRBJ2-5; D gene ambiguous. TRBJ2-7 explains the end of the DNA better; the J call may be wrong. The CDR3 extends over 13 amino acids. Germline lookup yields CDR1 SGHAT and CDR2 FQNNGV. For the CDR3, the DNA is TGTGCCAGCAGCTTGGGCCTAACCTACGAGCAGTACTTC. Protein sequence: CASSLGLTYEQYF.

This chain uses TRBV11-2 with TRBJ1-3, with TRBD1 as a possible D gene (5 bases). CDR1 is SGHAT and CDR2 is FQNNGV in the germline V gene. The CDR3 sequence is 18 residues long. With 1 base removed from V and 0 bases from J, the gap between germline ends came to 16 bases. The CDR3 region has the DNA TGTGCCAGCAGCTTAGCAAGTCCGTGGGGCATCTCTGGAAACACCATATATTTT. Its protein product is CASSLASPWGISGNTIYF.

The rearrangement uses TRBV29-1 and TRBJ2-3, with D possibly being TRBD2 (6 bases). Per germline, CDR1 SQVTM and CDR2 ANQGSEA. This CDR3 has 14 residues. Trimming shortened V by 7 bases and J by 4 bases, and 18 bases separated the two germline ends. In nucleotides, the CDR3 is TGCAGCGCCACCCCCGCGGGGCGGCCAGATACGCAGTATTTT. The encoded protein is CSATPAGRPDTQYF.

A few counts support this clone. The rearrangement links TRBV7-9 to TRBJ2-4; tentative D call: TRBD2 (5 bases). There are 18 residues in the CDR3. V lost 5 bases, J lost 1 base, and 21 bases lay in between. CDR1 and CDR2 from the germline V gene are SEHNR and FQNEAQ (reference sequence). The CDR3 DNA follows: TGTGCCAGCAGCCCCGGGTTCGAGGCGGGTAGGGCCAAAAACATTCAGTACTTC. This gives the protein CASSPGFEAGRAKNIQYF.

The chain employs TRBV2 and TRBJ2-2; no clear D gene. This CDR3 has 12 residues. CDR1 SNHLY and CDR2 FYNNEI come from the germline V gene. V lost 8 bases and J lost 6, with 10 bases in between. The CDR3 spells CASSVAAGELFF. The CDR3 bases are TGTGCCAGCTCAGTCGCAGCCGGGGAGCTGTTTTTT.

The chain couples TRBV7-9 to TRBJ1-2; TRBD1 aligns across 8 bases. The CDR3 loop spans 15 amino acids. Germline assignment: CDR1 SEHNR and CDR2 FQNEAQ (reference sequence). The trim removed 6 bases at V and 3 bases at J, leaving 9 bases unmatched. This CDR3 is CASSSKETGDYGYTF. In nucleotides, the CDR3 is TGTGCCAGCAGTTCGAAAGAGACAGGGGACTATGGCTACACCTTC.

The rearrangement joins TRBV13 to TRBJ2-5; D unresolved. Germline CDR1 and CDR2: PRHDT and FYEKMQ (reference sequence). V shed 4 bases and J shed 1 base, with 10 bases lying between them. This CDR3 contains 14 residues. The CDR3 DNA is TGTGCCAGCAGCTACATTAACCTCCAAGAGACCCAGTACTTC. This gives the protein CASSYINLQETQYF. Combining the CDR3 with reference TRBV13 and TRBJ2-5 gives the whole variable domain AAGVIQSPRHLIKEKRETATLKCYPIPRHDTVYWYQQGPGQDPQFLISFYEKMQSDKGSIPDRFSAQQFSDYHSELNMSSLELGDSALYFCASSYINLQETQYFGPGTRLLVL.

V usage is TRBV19 and J usage is TRBJ1-2; perhaps TRBD1 as D (6 bases). The CDR3 consists of 14 residues. CDR1 and CDR2 from the germline V gene are LNHDA and SQIVND (reference sequence). The germline V and J ends were trimmed by 6 bases and 4 bases, with 15 bases remaining between them. CDR3 nucleotide sequence: TGTGCCAGTAGCGAAGACAGGCGGGCCTATGGCTACACCTTC. Residues: CASSEDRRAYGYTF. The full variable domain, its missing parts supplied by reference TRBV19 and TRBJ1-2, is DGGITQSPKYLFRKEGQNVTLSCEQNLNHDAMYWYRQDPGQGLRLIYYSQIVNDFQKGDIAEGYSVSREKKESFPLTVTSAQKNPTAFYLCASSEDRRAYGYTFGSGTRLTVV.

The J gene is TRBJ2-3, the V gene TRBV4-2; TRBD2 matches at 7 bases. CDR1 and CDR2 (germline): LGHNA, YNFKEQ. This CDR3 region has 15 residues. J lost 6 bases, V lost 3 bases, and 9 bases had no gene match. For the CDR3, the DNA is TGTGCCAGCAGCCACCCCGGACTAGTGGGGGATACGCAGTATTTT. It codes for CASSHPGLVGDTQYF.

The chain combines TRBV27 with TRBJ2-1; the D gene is possibly TRBD2 (6 bases). Trimming cost V 2 bases and J 9 bases, with 17 bases left between them. The germline gives CDR1 MNHEY, CDR2 SMNVEV (reference sequence). The CDR3 loop spans 15 amino acids. In nucleotides, the CDR3 is TGTGCCAGCAGTTTACTGACTGGCGGGGTCGGTGAGCAGTTCTTC. It encodes CASSLLTGGVGEQFF.

The chain uses TRBV11-2 and TRBJ2-7; 11 bases are a match to TRBD2. After removal of 5 bases from V and 5 bases from J, the junction contained 8 bases not matched to a gene. The CDR3 is 15 amino acids. From germline, CDR1 is SGHAT and CDR2 FQNNGV. CDR3 bases: TGTGCCAGCAGCCGCGCTAGCGGGGGGCCCCACGAGCAGTACTTC. The encoded protein is CASSRASGGPHEQYF.

J is TRBJ2-7 and V is TRBV18; TRBD2 might be the D (5 bases). The CDR3 has 16 residues. Germline CDR1 and CDR2: KGHSH and LQKENI. The V and J ends lost 3 bases and 4 bases respectively, with 19 bases between them. Here the CDR3 DNA reads TGTGCCAGCTCACCGACCGATCCGGGAATCAAGTACGAGCAGTACTTC. Its translation is CASSPTDPGIKYEQYF.

V and J are TRBV6-1 and TRBJ2-7, with a possible D match to TRBD2 (5 bases). V lost 9 bases, J lost 3 bases, and 12 bases lay in between. Germline values: CDR1 MNHNS, CDR2 SASEGT. The CDR3 totals 12 residues. The CDR3 here is CASRGDGYEQYF. CDR3 coding DNA: TGTGCCAGTCGGGGAGACGGCTACGAGCAGTACTTC.

The chain joins TRBV21-1 to TRBJ2-1; the D segment call TRBD2 is taken from the table without a DNA check. TRBV21-1 is a listed pseudogene. This CDR3 has 12 amino acids. The CDR3 is CASSPADNEQFF. CDR3 DNA sequence: TGTGCCAGCAGCCCAGCGGACAATGAGCAGTTCTTC.

The V and J genes are TRBV10-3 and TRBJ2-3; 8 nucleotides line up with TRBD2. The CDR3 extends over 20 amino acids. CDR1 ENHRY and CDR2 SYGVKD come from the germline V gene. V lost 8 bases to trimming and J lost 6 bases; unmatched junction nucleotides: 28. The CDR3 nucleotides read TGTGCCATCCGCCCTGCTCCGGGACTAGGCCCAATTAGCGGAGCGGATACGCAGTATTTT. It yields the protein CAIRPAPGLGPISGADTQYF.